This record covers a single TCR beta chain. These data belong to a study of shared T cell receptors in the human thymus. The CDR3 totals 13 residues. V trimming: 2 bases; J trimming: 2 bases; junction bases outside the gene matches: 1. Germline V gene lookup returns CDR1 SGHRS and CDR2 YFSETQ. Sequencing was performed with immunoSEQ multiplex PCR; in TCRdb, only in-frame clones are kept and a portion is missing. The top ten hold about 0.02% of the sample, which has about 380,000 clones, 95% seen once. V is TRBV5-1 and J is TRBJ2-7; 7 nucleotides line up with TRBD1. Material: thymocytes. The receptor was derived from a human donor. The CDR3 loop reads CASSFDRAYEQYF. The CDR3 DNA reads TGCGCCAGCAGCTTTGACAGGGCCTACGAGCAGTACTTC.